Listed here is a single T cell receptor (beta chain). The sample holds many counts of this clonotype. Its specific antigen is unknown. Base qualities were left out, and no much larger clone turns up one base away. The data derive from a study of T-cell reconstitution after alpha-beta-depleted transplantation in children (TCRdb year 2016). For the study in its entirety: The study quantitatively tracked T-cell immune reconstitution after TCRalphabeta/CD19-depleted allogeneic hematopoietic cell transplantation in children using TCR repertoire profiling.

Libraries came from PCR. Sequencing instrument: Illumina HiSeq 2500. To normalize quantification of the TCRbeta repertoire, the TCR libraries were built with molecular barcoding that relied on unique molecular identifiers. TCRdb applied fastp at Q25 and MiXCR to the public reads, then kept only in-frame beta chains. One record per CDR3 amino acid sequence lists the most common genes and DNA. In this sample the table shows some 600,000 distinct CDR3 sequences, around a sixth of which occur a single time. In total, the top ten clones hold 1.1% of the sample. Measured from the cysteine to the phenylalanine, the CDR3 is 14 residues long. Only the CDR3 region is kept as DNA, spanning 42 bases read in frame from base 1. Via the germline V gene, CDR1 is MRHNA and CDR2 SNTAGT. V gives up 4 bases and J gives up 8 bases, and the segment between their germline ends measures 15 bases.

The chain couples TRBV6-4 to TRBJ2-1; perhaps TRBD1 is the D gene, with 7 bases matching. This TCR was sampled from a human donor who donated a stem cell graft to a child with acute myeloid leukemia. The material sequenced was PBMCs from the stem cell graft donor, taken from the stem cell graft. CDR3 reads: CASSVDQGEDEQFF. The DNA sequence is TGTGCCAGCAGTGTGGATCAGGGGGAGGATGAGCAGTTCTTC.